These 13 T cell receptor beta chains were all obtained from the same sample, sequenced in a study of multiple sclerosis patients with progressive multifocal leukoencephalopathy. As for time point: before natalizumab initiation. The assay was immunoSEQ multiplex PCR, and TCRdb's table has in-frame clones only and misses some. The repertoire holds 25,000 to 35,000 clones, with about 91% as singletons. The sequenced sample was PBMCs. The receptors come from a young man with multiple sclerosis.

V and J are TRBV19 and TRBJ2-5, with 7 positions matching TRBD2. Germline CDR1 and CDR2: LNHDA and SQIVND (reference sequence). V lost 8 bases to trimming and J lost 0 bases; unmatched junction nucleotides: 15. There are 17 residues in the CDR3. CDR3 sequence: CASPRRGGSGYQETQYF. CDR3 nucleotides: TGTGCCAGTCCCCGACGGGGCGGGAGTGGGTACCAAGAGACCCAGTACTTC.

CDR3 bases: TGTGCCAGCAGCTTATCTTTCTGGACTCTTGGTGGGGGAAACACCGGGGAGCTGTTTTTT. It yields the protein CASSLSFWTLGGGNTGELFF. The rearrangement links TRBV13 to TRBJ2-2; D might be TRBD1 or TRBD2, each matching 5 bases. The V end lost 2 bases, the J end lost 2 bases, and 24 bases lay between the germline ends. Germline CDR1 is PRHDT and CDR2 is FYEKMQ (reference sequence). The CDR3 contains 20 residues.

In its sample, this clone was seen once. The chain has TRBV9 and TRBJ2-6; D gene uncertain. The V gene's germline CDR1 is SGDLS and CDR2 YYNGEE. Trimming cost V 1 base and J 3 bases, with 2 bases left between them. The CDR3 runs 13 residues. CDR3 in amino acids: CASSVFGANVLTF. The CDR3, as DNA: TGTGCCAGCAGCGTATTTGGGGCCAACGTCCTGACTTTC. The full variable domain, completed using reference TRBV9 and TRBJ2-6, is DSGVTQTPKHLITATGQRVTLRCSPRSGDLSVYWYQQSLDQGLQFLIQYYNGEERAKGNILERFSAQQFPDLHSELNLSSLELGDSALYFCASSVFGANVLTFGAGSRLTVL.

This rearrangement joins TRBV6-1 to TRBJ2-1; maybe TRBD1 (5 bases). There are 14 residues in the CDR3. V shed 4 bases and J shed 6 bases, with 13 bases lying between them. Germline assignment: CDR1 MNHNS and CDR2 SASEGT. The DNA of the CDR3 is TGTGCCAGCAGTGGCTTGGCCAGGGCCAATGAGCAGTTCTTC. Its protein product is CASSGLARANEQFF.

The V gene is TRBV4-3, the J gene TRBJ1-4; the match to TRBD1 covers 7 bases. CDR3 length: 15 amino acids. J was trimmed by 7 bases and V by 4 bases; bases with no gene match: 9. The germline CDR1 and CDR2 sequences are LGHNA and YSLEER. CDR3 region: CASSRQAGGGEKLFF. The CDR3 DNA reads TGCGCCAGCAGCCGCCAAGCAGGGGGGGGTGAAAAACTGTTTTTT.

The chain combines TRBV4-3 with TRBJ1-4, with unresolved D. The germline CDR1 and CDR2 sequences are LGHNA and YSLEER. CDR3 size: 13 residues. V lost 6 bases and J lost 3, with 8 bases in between. The CDR3 coding sequence is TGCGCCAGCAGGAGAACGGCTAATGAAAAACTGTTTTTT. Residues: CASRRTANEKLFF.

The gene calls are TRBV25-1 and TRBJ2-2; D gene uncertain. V shed 1 base and J shed 6 bases, with 6 bases lying between them. The CDR3 runs to 13 residues. Germline values: CDR1 MGHDK, CDR2 SYGVNS. The CDR3 loop reads CASSEFGAGELFF. The CDR3 DNA is TGTGCCAGCAGTGAATTTGGGGCCGGGGAGCTGTTTTTT.

This clone has just one count. This rearrangement joins TRBV14 to TRBJ2-7; no definite D call. This CDR3 spans 14 amino acids. Germline lookup yields CDR1 SGHDN and CDR2 FVKESK. The germline V and J ends were trimmed by 5 bases and 0 bases, with 11 bases remaining between them. The CDR3 protein is CASSSRKSSYEQYV. Here the CDR3 DNA reads TGTGCCAGCAGCTCCCGGAAAAGCTCCTACGAGCAGTACGTC.

The chain combines TRBV5-4 with TRBJ2-2; D ambiguous. The V end was cut by 6 bases, the J end by 5 bases, with 5 bases between. From germline, CDR1 is SGHNT and CDR2 YYREEE (reference sequence). CDR3 length: 11 amino acids. The CDR3 DNA reads as TGTGCCAGCACCGGGACCGGGGAGCTGTTTTTT. Encoded protein: CASTGTGELFF.

The chain's CDR3 is CASSQPGEKLFF. CDR3 DNA sequence: TGCGCCAGCAGCCAACCGGGGGAAAAACTGTTTTTT. The chain has TRBV4-1 and TRBJ1-4; no definite D call. V gave up 2 bases and J gave up 8 bases, with 6 bases separating them. There are 12 residues in the CDR3. CDR1 MGHRA and CDR2 YSYEKL come from the germline V gene.

The rearrangement links TRBV7-2 to TRBJ1-5; TRBD1 might be the D (6 bases). Germline lookup yields CDR1 SGHTA and CDR2 FQGNSA. V gave up 5 bases and J gave up 3 bases, with 14 bases separating them. The CDR3 is 15 amino acids. The CDR3 coding sequence is TGTGCCAGCAGCCCGGGGGGCATTAACAATCAGCCCCAGCATTTT. Protein sequence: CASSPGGINNQPQHF.

The chain combines TRBV9 with TRBJ2-7, with D uncertain. Trimming left V 4 bases short and J 0 bases short, with 17 bases between. CDR3 length: 16 residues. The germline V gene has CDR1 SGDLS and CDR2 YYNGEE. Written as DNA, the CDR3 is TGTGCCAGCAGCATACTGGACGTTTCGAGCTCCTACGAGCAGTACTTC. Translating gives CASSILDVSSSYEQYF. The variable domain in full, with the rest retrieved from reference TRBV9 and TRBJ2-7, is DSGVTQTPKHLITATGQRVTLRCSPRSGDLSVYWYQQSLDQGLQFLIQYYNGEERAKGNILERFSAQQFPDLHSELNLSSLELGDSALYFCASSILDVSSSYEQYFGPGTRLTVT.

CDR3 amino acids: CASSQDPGGAYYGYTF. The CDR3 coding sequence is TGCGCCAGCAGCCAAGATCCCGGGGGCGCGTACTATGGCTACACCTTC. The J gene is TRBJ1-2, the V gene TRBV4-3; tentatively, D is TRBD1 (6 bases). V lost 0 bases and J lost 3, with 14 bases in between. CDR1 is LGHNA and CDR2 is YSLEER in the germline V gene. The CDR3 is 16 amino acids.